This T cell receptor beta chain was recorded in a study of blood T cell repertoires in COVID-19. Study summary: Samples representing acute and convalescent COVID-19 were sourced from the United States, Italy and Spain. PBMCs, B-cell-depleted T cells, or T cells were the source of the cDNA or gDNA that made up the material.

How the authors handled the data: Amplifying reference gene primers gave estimates of nucleated cell counts. The assay was immunoSEQ multiplex PCR, and TCRdb's table has in-frame clones only and misses some. V and J calls and clone size follow that table, whereas D and trimming were derived from the DNA. The profile shows fewer than 150,000 clones, 85% of them singletons. Of note for this clone: Other DNA variants within this sample encode the same CDR3.

J gave up 4 bases and V 4 bases, and 10 bases lay outside the gene matches. Germline lookup yields CDR1 SGHRS and CDR2 YFSETQ. There are 15 residues in the CDR3. This chain links TRBV5-1 with TRBJ2-5; TRBD1 aligns across 7 bases. This TCR was sampled from a human donor in a cohort sampled during active COVID-19. The source material was peripheral blood. The CDR3 protein is CASSLGEQGRETQYF. The CDR3 DNA follows: TGCGCCAGCAGCCTCGGGGAACAGGGGAGAGAGACCCAGTACTTC.